These T cell receptor beta chains were read from a single sample in a study of blood T cells in healthy people across ages. TCRdb reanalysed the 5' RACE reads using MiXCR and keeps one entry per CDR3 protein. The repertoire holds more than 1.4 million distinct CDR3 sequences, with 35% to 45% as singletons. What was sequenced was blood. Every receptor here comes from a woman between 18 and 29 years old in good health. CDR3s include the opening cysteine and the closing phenylalanine or tryptophan. The D gene is left open where the match is weak. Size is omitted from some rows. Given values are once, few, many or a class for expanded clones.

j_call d_call clone_size v_call cdr3_aa cdr3_nt
TRBJ1-1 TRBD1 . TRBV7-2 CASSLVRGAPRGTEAFF TGTGCCAGCAGCTTAGTCAGGGGGGCGCCAAGGGGTACTGAAGCTTTCTTT
TRBJ2-5 TRBD2 . TRBV27 CASSFGLAGGKETQYF TGTGCCAGCAGTTTTGGACTAGCGGGGGGGAAAGAGACCCAGTACTTC
TRBJ2-3 TRBD2 . TRBV7-2 CASSVRTSGGSDTQYF TGTGCCAGCAGCGTTCGGACTAGCGGGGGGTCTGATACGCAGTATTTT
TRBJ1-2 . few TRBV10-3 CAIGQRNYGYTF TGTGCCATCGGTCAGCGAAACTATGGCTACACCTTC
TRBJ2-7 . few TRBV4-2 CASSQDLSPGVYEQYF TGTGCCAGCAGCCAAGACCTCTCCCCAGGGGTTTACGAGCAGTACTTC
TRBJ2-1 TRBD2 . TRBV5-1 CASSLSSGSYDEQFF TGCGCCAGCAGCTTATCTAGCGGGAGTTACGATGAGCAGTTCTTC
TRBJ1-2 . once TRBV5-1 CASSFEVDGYTF TGCGCCAGCAGCTTTGAGGTTGATGGCTACACCTTC
TRBJ2-1 TRBD2 few TRBV4-1 CASVASLADNEQFF TGCGCCAGCGTCGCCTCGCTAGCGGACAATGAGCAGTTCTTC
TRBJ2-5 TRBD2 . TRBV28 CASSPTSGRREETQYF TGTGCCAGCAGTCCGACTAGCGGGAGGAGGGAGGAGACCCAGTACTTC
TRBJ1-1 TRBD1 . TRBV9 CASSVDQGGVNTEAFF TGTGCCAGCAGCGTAGATCAGGGGGGGGTGAACACTGAAGCTTTCTTT
TRBJ2-1 TRBD2 few TRBV29-1 CSGEGLAGWTEQFF TGCAGCGGCGAGGGACTAGCGGGGTGGACTGAGCAGTTCTTC
TRBJ2-7 TRBD2 . TRBV27 CASSPQSGSGYEQYF TGTGCCAGCAGTCCCCAAAGCGGGAGTGGCTACGAGCAGTACTTC
TRBJ2-7 . . TRBV12-3/TRBV12-4 CASRISSWSANEQYF TGTGCCAGCAGGATTAGCAGCTGGAGCGCAAATGAGCAGTACTTC
TRBJ2-5 . few TRBV6-5 CASSYSDIQETQYF TGTGCCAGCAGTTACTCCGACATCCAAGAGACCCAGTACTTC
TRBJ1-2 TRBD1 . TRBV7-2 CASSSQGGNYGYTF TGTGCCAGCAGCTCCCAGGGGGGTAACTATGGCTACACCTTC
TRBJ2-7 TRBD1 . TRBV12-3/TRBV12-4 CASSRYPLRPGTGTSTYEQYF TGTGCCAGCAGTCGTTACCCTCTCCGTCCCGGGACAGGGACAAGCACCTACGAGCAGTACTTC
TRBJ1-2 . . TRBV3-1 CASSQVGSPMGGYTF TGTGCCAGCAGCCAAGTGGGCAGCCCGATGGGAGGCTACACCTTC
TRBJ2-5 TRBD2 many TRBV6-5 CASSRGTSGALETQYF TGTGCCAGCAGCCGCGGGACTAGCGGGGCTCTAGAGACCCAGTACTTC
TRBJ1-2 . few TRBV27 CASNLPPTF TGTGCCAGCAACCTCCCTCCCACCTTC
TRBJ1-6 . . TRBV27 CASSFGRGYNSPLHF TGTGCCAGCAGTTTCGGCAGGGGCTATAATTCACCCCTCCACTTT
TRBJ1-2 . few TRBV7-9 CASSDSTGGYGYTF TGTGCCAGCAGCGATTCGACAGGCGGATATGGCTACACCTTC
TRBJ2-7 . . TRBV20-1 CSARDPTSDEQYF TGCAGTGCTCGCGACCCCACTTCCGACGAGCAGTACTTC
TRBJ2-5 . few TRBV20-1 CSARRIHEETQYF TGCAGTGCTAGAAGAATCCATGAAGAGACCCAGTACTTC
TRBJ2-1 TRBD2 few TRBV10-3 CAISDERGGFDEQFF TGTGCCATCAGTGACGAGCGGGGGGGCTTCGATGAGCAGTTCTTC
TRBJ2-4 . once TRBV6-1 CASSEVPDSLLAKNIQYF TGTGCCAGCAGTGAGGTACCCGACAGCCTGCTAGCCAAAAACATTCAGTACTTC
TRBJ1-2 TRBD1 . TRBV18 CASSPGTTGSNGYTF TGTGCCAGCTCACCCGGAACGACAGGGTCCAATGGCTACACCTTC
TRBJ2-1 . . TRBV29-1 CSVEAGQPYEQFF TGCAGCGTTGAGGCAGGGCAACCTTATGAGCAGTTCTTC
TRBJ1-4 . . TRBV12-3/TRBV12-4 CASSFTGMIEKLFF TGTGCCAGCAGTTTTACCGGGATGATTGAAAAACTGTTTTTT